Listed below are T cell receptor beta chains from one sample, sequenced in a study of T-cell reconstitution after alpha-beta-depleted transplantation in children. TCRdb ran MiXCR on the PCR reads and lists one entry per CDR3 protein. This repertoire shows about 980,000 distinct CDR3 sequences, about 29% found once; its top ten account for roughly 30%. The sample was PBMCs, mostly from graft donor cells, taken 360 days after TCRalphabeta/CD19-depleted stem cell transplant. The origin of the receptors is a boy younger than two who had a stem cell transplant for SCID, so the T cells may come from the graft donor. The CDR3 runs from the conserved cysteine through the conserved F or W. D genes are given only for firm matches.

V	D	J	CDR3
TRBV5-1	-	TRBJ1-1	CASSLERTRGTEAFF
TRBV6-2/TRBV6-3	TRBD1	TRBJ1-1	CASSYSPTGGPTEAFF
TRBV29-1	TRBD2	TRBJ2-1	CSVGPLAGGDNEQFF
TRBV6-5	-	TRBJ1-4	CASSYSRPPGDEKLFF
TRBV20-1	TRBD1	TRBJ2-3	CSAPRTGSADTQYF
TRBV5-1	-	TRBJ2-7	CASSFYRDGIYEQYF
TRBV7-3	TRBD1	TRBJ2-1	CASSLMSGGQGDEQFF
TRBV12-3/TRBV12-4	-	TRBJ1-5	CASSLDISNQPQHF
TRBV6-2/TRBV6-3	-	TRBJ2-1	CASSTIRRGLFYNEQFF
TRBV12-3/TRBV12-4	-	TRBJ1-1	CASRPGQFAFF
TRBV7-9	TRBD1	TRBJ1-1	CASTRGDRVRAFF
TRBV5-1	-	TRBJ2-1	CASSLVVAPGLYNEQFF
TRBV7-6	-	TRBJ2-7	CASSPPPAYEQYF
TRBV7-7	TRBD2	TRBJ2-7	CASSLGSKVLAGADYEQYF
TRBV6-1	TRBD2	TRBJ2-3	CASRGGLADTQYF
TRBV29-1	TRBD1	TRBJ2-5	CSVVLDRDWETQYF
TRBV5-5	TRBD1	TRBJ2-5	CASSSASGTARKETQYF
TRBV20-1	TRBD1	TRBJ1-1	CSASIVRDRGFF
TRBV4-2	TRBD2	TRBJ2-6	CASSQGSGGLTSRANVLTF
TRBV28	-	TRBJ2-2	CASSSDSEANTGELFF
TRBV28	-	TRBJ2-1	CASRSGYRSEQFF
TRBV5-1	-	TRBJ1-1	CASSLVGGGPNTEAFF
TRBV12-3/TRBV12-4	-	TRBJ1-1	CASSLDLLGRGAFF
TRBV20-1	TRBD2	TRBJ2-5	CSAMILTSGKETQYF
TRBV29-1	TRBD2	TRBJ2-3	CSVVPRRRTSGGTDTQYF
TRBV29-1	-	TRBJ2-1	CSVGQPRGIYNEQFF
TRBV5-1	-	TRBJ2-1	CASSWRDNYNEQFF
TRBV25-1	TRBD2	TRBJ2-7	CASSRGVPYEQYF
TRBV3-1	TRBD1	TRBJ2-7	CASSQERGGVDEQYF
TRBV5-1	-	TRBJ2-1	CASSRQSGSSYNEQFF
TRBV15	-	TRBJ1-1	CATSANSRTAEAFF
TRBV5-4	-	TRBJ1-4	CASSVGPGEKLFF
TRBV29-1	TRBD1	TRBJ1-1	CSVVFGQGRAEAFF
TRBV10-2	-	TRBJ2-1	CASTPRGSSQSSYNEQFF
TRBV7-8	-	TRBJ1-5	CASSLRAGVQPQHF
TRBV10-3	-	TRBJ2-3	CAATGTDTQYF
TRBV6-1	-	TRBJ1-1	CASSARKSDTEAFF
TRBV28	-	TRBJ2-7	CASTRHPSSYEQYF
TRBV20-1	-	TRBJ1-2	CSGTANYGYTF
TRBV6-1	-	TRBJ2-2	CASRHTDKRSGELFF
TRBV12-3/TRBV12-4	TRBD1	TRBJ1-1	CASSSGQDTEAFF
TRBV20-1	TRBD1	TRBJ1-1	CSASLQGAYNTEAFF